This TCR beta chain was obtained from a study of T cell responses to AZD1222 COVID-19 vaccine. Study-level findings and limits: Donors in the cohort were predominantly white British and more often female, and clonal diversity was possibly underestimated. Reports say nearly half of spike-specific TCRs go after unmutated variant regions. Repertoires were obtained solely post-peak T cell response. Baseline serology detected seropositivity in only five or six AZD1222 recipients.

This clone was observed a single time. Its specificity is unknown. The CDR3 is 15 residues long. Germline CDR1 reads SGHTA; CDR2 reads FQGTGA. V lost 3 bases and J 1 base, leaving 12 bases between the germline ends. Produced via immunoSEQ multiplex PCR; TCRdb's table is partial and in-frame only. The table records around 150,000 clones, roughly 93% of them present only once. The sequence was obtained from an adult who received the AZD1222 COVID-19 vaccine. The chain combines TRBV7-3 with TRBJ1-1; no definite D call. The sample here was peripheral blood, taken 28 days after the second AZD1222 dose. Here the CDR3 DNA reads TGTGCCAGCAGCTTTAGGATTTCGTGGAACACTGAAGCTTTCTTT. Translated: CASSFRISWNTEAFF. Full variable domain (rest looked up from reference TRBV7-3 and TRBJ1-1): GAGVSQTPSNKVTEKGKYVELRCDPISGHTALYWYRQSLGQGPEFLIYFQGTGAADDSGLPNDRFFAVRPEGSVSTLKIQRTERGDSAVYLCASSFRISWNTEAFFGQGTRLTVV.